This TCR beta chain emerged from a study of blood T cells in healthy people across ages. Study outcomes and limitations: TCR beta diversity correlated strongly with naive T cell percentage. PBMC samples, being unsorted, prevented any conclusive comparison of naive and antigen-experienced cells.

From germline, CDR1 is MNHNY and CDR2 SVGAGI (reference sequence). Trimming stripped 5 bases from V and 5 bases from J, with 12 bases between. This CDR3 region has 13 residues. Then a second PCR, running about 6 to 11 cycles, was carried out with a sample-barcoded 5' primer and a J-beta primer mix. TCRdb fed the 5' RACE reads into MiXCR, producing one record per CDR3 protein. Counted here are 600,000 to 800,000 distinct CDR3 sequences, about 21% occurring once; the ten biggest clones make up 3% to 4.5%. As for this clonotype: Its antigen remains unknown.

The V and J genes are TRBV6-6 and TRBJ1-1, with TRBD1 as a possible D gene (6 bases). This TCR was recovered from a man aged 65 to 79 in good health. Sequencing was carried out using blood. The CDR3 protein is CASSPTGFTEAFF. CDR3 DNA sequence: TGTGCCAGCAGTCCTACAGGGTTTACTGAAGCTTTCTTT.